The 3 T cell receptor beta chains below come from one sample, sequenced in a study of Graves' ophthalmopathy and Graves' hyperthyroidism. Amplification from RNA transcripts yielded the TCR beta CDR3 regions. Second-round multiplex PCR came after a first-round RT-PCR that employed HTBI primers. MiXCR, run by TCRdb on the multiplex PCR reads, gives a single entry per CDR3 protein. This sample has roughly 700,000 distinct CDR3 sequences, with around 40% found just once. Sequences were obtained from peripheral blood. The origin of the receptors is an adult man with Graves' ophthalmopathy.

The chain combines TRBV11-2 with TRBJ2-6; D is perhaps TRBD2 (6 bases). There are 18 residues in the CDR3. Trimming took off 0 bases at V and 1 base at J, with 13 bases between the two ends. Germline loops: CDR1 SGHAT, CDR2 FQNNGV. The CDR3 spells CASSLEFAGKSGANVLTF. In DNA form, the CDR3 reads TGTGCCAGCAGCTTAGAGTTCGCGGGGAAATCTGGGGCCAACGTCCTGACTTTC.

The V and J genes are TRBV20-1 and TRBJ1-2; 7 bases map to TRBD1. Per germline, CDR1 DFQATT and CDR2 SNEGSKA (reference sequence). V trimming: 0 bases; J trimming: 5 bases; junction bases outside the gene matches: 6. The CDR3 has 14 residues. CDR3 sequence: CSAREARQGYGYTF. CDR3 nucleotide sequence: TGCAGTGCTAGAGAGGCTAGACAGGGATATGGCTACACCTTC.

At least ten counts were recorded for this clonotype. CDR3 region: CSVGGYSYEQYF. The DNA of the CDR3 is TGCAGCGTTGGGGGGTACAGCTACGAGCAGTACTTC. The rearrangement links TRBV29-1 to TRBJ2-7, with D perhaps TRBD1 or TRBD2 (5 bases each). CDR1 is SQVTM and CDR2 is ANQGSEA in the germline V gene. This CDR3 contains 12 residues. V was pared by 4 bases and J by 3 bases, with 10 bases between.